This T cell receptor beta chain was recorded in a study of cytomegalovirus exposure and HLA in healthy donors. Study results and limitations: Most TCRs appeared rarely, but some public TCRs recurred in many donors.

Sequencing was performed with immunoSEQ multiplex PCR; in TCRdb, only in-frame clones are kept and a portion is missing. The sample carries about 78,000 clones, less than 96% recorded once. Per germline, CDR1 SGHRS and CDR2 YFSETQ. Trimming took 0 bases from V and 6 from J; bases not matched to a gene: 5. CDR3 length equals 15 residues. This clone was seen only a few times. Its antigen is undetermined. The chain couples TRBV5-1 to TRBJ1-5; TRBD1 aligns across 8 bases. Specimen: PBMCs. The TCR sequence derives from a man in his late teens or twenties in good health and CMV-seropositive. CDR3 sequence: CASSLDTGGFQPQHF. The CDR3 DNA is TGCGCCAGCAGCTTGGATACAGGGGGATTTCAGCCCCAGCATTTT.